The 5 T cell receptor beta chains listed next were all sequenced from one sample in a study of cytomegalovirus exposure and HLA in healthy donors. The primer mix had 60 Vbeta and 13 Jbeta primers. The method was immunoSEQ multiplex PCR; TCRdb's version includes in-frame clones alone and lacks a portion of them. In the table there are around 150,000 clones, about two thirds of which are singletons. Sequenced material: PBMCs. Receptors were obtained from a woman under 40 in good health and CMV-seronegative.

V and J are TRBV18 and TRBJ2-1; TRBD2 matches at 10 bases. V shed 3 bases, J shed 9 bases, and the junction held 5 bases outside the gene matches. CDR1 is KGHSH and CDR2 is LQKENI in the germline V gene. CDR3 length: 14 residues. The DNA of the CDR3 is TGTGCCAGCTCACCGGCTAGCGGGAGAGTTGAGCAGTTCTTC. It translates to CASSPASGRVEQFF. The variable domain in full, completed from reference TRBV18 and TRBJ2-1, reads NAGVMQNPRHLVRRRGQEARLRCSPMKGHSHVYWYRQLPEEGLKFMVYLQKENIIDESGMPKERFSAEFPKEGPSILRIQQVVRGDSAAYFCASSPASGRVEQFFGPGTRLTVL.

V usage is TRBV7-9 and J usage is TRBJ1-4; D gene uncertain. The length of the CDR3 is 15 residues. Trimming took 4 bases from V and 5 from J, leaving 14 bases between them. Germline-derived CDR1 and CDR2 are SEHNR and FQNEAQ (reference sequence). The CDR3 nucleotides are TGTGCCAGCAGCTCGACGCGCTCGGGAAATGAAAAACTGTTTTTT. Residues: CASSSTRSGNEKLFF.

The rearrangement joins TRBV5-6 to TRBJ1-2; the match to TRBD1 covers 7 bases. V was clipped by 0 bases and J by 4 bases; unmatched bases: 3. There are 14 residues in the CDR3. CDR1 is SGHDT, CDR2 YYEEEE, per germline. In nucleotides, the CDR3 is TGTGCCAGCAGCTTGGGGACAGGAACCTATGGCTACACCTTC. Residues: CASSLGTGTYGYTF.

The V call is TRBV28, the J call TRBJ2-7; D uncertain. Trimming removed 5 bases at V and 3 bases at J, with 17 bases between. CDR1 is MDHEN and CDR2 is SYDVKM in the germline V gene. CDR3 length: 15 amino acids. The CDR3: CASSLNRYRDYEQYF. The CDR3 DNA is TGTGCCAGCAGTCTAAACCGGTATCGAGACTACGAGCAGTACTTC.

This sequence joins TRBV4-3 and TRBJ2-7, with a weak D call TRBD1 (5 bases). Trimming shortened V by 3 bases and J by 6 bases, and 6 bases separated the two germline ends. CDR1 is LGHNA, CDR2 YSLEER, per germline. This CDR3 has 11 amino acids. In DNA, the CDR3 is TGCGCCAGCAGCCATGGGGCCGAGCAGTACTTC. Translated, it gives CASSHGAEQYF.